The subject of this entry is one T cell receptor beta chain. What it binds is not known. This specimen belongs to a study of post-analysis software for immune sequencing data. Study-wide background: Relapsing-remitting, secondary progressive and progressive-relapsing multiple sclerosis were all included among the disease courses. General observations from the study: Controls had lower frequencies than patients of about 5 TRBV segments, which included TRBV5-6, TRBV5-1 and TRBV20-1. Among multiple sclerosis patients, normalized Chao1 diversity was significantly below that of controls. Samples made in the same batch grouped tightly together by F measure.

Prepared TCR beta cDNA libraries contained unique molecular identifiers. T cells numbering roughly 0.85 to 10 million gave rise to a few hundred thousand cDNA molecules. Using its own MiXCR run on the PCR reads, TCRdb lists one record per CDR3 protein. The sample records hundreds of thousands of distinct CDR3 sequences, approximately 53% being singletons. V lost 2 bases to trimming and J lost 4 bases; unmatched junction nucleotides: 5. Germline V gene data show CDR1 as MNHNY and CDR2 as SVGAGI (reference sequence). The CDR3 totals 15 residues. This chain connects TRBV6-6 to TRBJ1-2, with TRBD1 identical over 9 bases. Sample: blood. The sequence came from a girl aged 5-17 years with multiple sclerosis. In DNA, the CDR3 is TGTGCCAGCAGTTACCCCGGGACAGGGAGCTATGGCTACACCTTC. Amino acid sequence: CASSYPGTGSYGYTF.